This TCR beta chain is from a study of T cell responses to AZD1222 COVID-19 vaccine. Across the whole study: Researchers grouped second doses given at about 4 or about 12 weeks into one pool.

Germline V gene lookup returns CDR1 SNHLY and CDR2 FYNNEI. The CDR3 sequence is 12 residues long. V was pared by 9 bases and J by 1 base, with 7 bases between. A note on this clone: Its antigen is as yet unknown.

Some clones are missing from TCRdb's copy, which holds only in-frame ones; the method was immunoSEQ multiplex PCR. The table shows approximately 110,000 clones, with 70% to 90% occurring only once. Study outcomes and limitations: Most donors were white British and more were female, and clonal diversity was possibly underestimated.

The sequencing used peripheral blood, collected on day 0 of AZD1222 vaccination. The V call is TRBV2, the J call TRBJ2-1; D ambiguous. The origin of this receptor is an adult in good health. The CDR3 region has the DNA TGTGCCAGTACTAATTCCTACAATGAGCAGTTCTTC. This codes for CASTNSYNEQFF.